The sequence of this T cell receptor beta chain was determined in a study of spatial heterogeneity in lung cancer. At the level of the study: Unique TCR and UMI combinations averaged more than ten appearances each in raw reads.

This clonotype occurred many times. Every molecule of TCR cDNA had its own unique molecular identifier. TCRdb re-called the 5' RACE reads with MiXCR, one entry per CDR3 protein. The repertoire has some 55,000 distinct CDR3 sequences, around 6% of them found once; the top ten carry roughly 14%. Time point denoted: sample taken at primary tumor resection. Unsorted whole RNA of tumor, nontumor lung or frozen PBMC was sequenced. Trimming took 7 bases from V and 0 from J; bases not matched to a gene: 10. This CDR3 has 18 amino acids. The V gene's germline CDR1 is ENHRY and CDR2 SYGVKD. This receptor was taken from a female donor with early-stage non-small cell lung cancer. This sample comprised PBMCs, obtained at surgery. This chain connects TRBV10-3 to TRBJ2-6; 9 nucleotides match TRBD1. The CDR3 sequence: CAINNEDRGGSGANVLTF. The CDR3 bases are TGTGCCATCAATAATGAGGACAGGGGAGGCTCTGGGGCCAACGTCCTGACTTTC.